These 25 T cell receptor beta chains originate from one sample sequenced in a study of blood T cell repertoires in COVID-19. Sequenced by immunoSEQ multiplex PCR; TCRdb stores in-frame clones only, minus some. The sample holds about 200,000 clones, 88% seen once. Sequenced: peripheral blood. The receptor source for this set is a middle-aged man with active or convalescent COVID-19.

The V and J genes are TRBV14 and TRBJ2-5; TRBD2 agrees at 9 bases. The J segment lost 5 bases and the V segment lost 1 base, leaving 5 bases of the junction unmatched. CDR1 SGHDN and CDR2 FVKESK come from the germline V gene. The length of the CDR3 is 15 residues. This CDR3 reads CASSQGVAGVETQYF. The CDR3, as DNA: TGTGCCAGCAGCCAAGGGGTAGCGGGAGTGGAGACCCAGTACTTC.

This sequence joins TRBV7-3 and TRBJ2-7, with D possibly being TRBD2 (6 bases). The length of the CDR3 is 14 residues. In germline, CDR1 is SGHTA, CDR2 FQGTGA. The V end lost 1 base, the J end lost 4 bases, and 11 bases lay between the germline ends. The CDR3 is CASSLNGGRYEQYF. The CDR3 DNA reads as TGTGCCAGCAGCTTAAATGGGGGGAGATACGAGCAGTACTTC.

The chain carries TRBV27 and TRBJ1-1, with TRBD1 as a possible D gene (6 bases). The CDR3 totals 15 residues. Germline CDR1 reads MNHEY; CDR2 reads SMNVEV (reference sequence). Trimming took off 5 bases at V and 0 bases at J, with 13 bases between the two ends. This CDR3 is CASSTGQHMNTEAFF. CDR3 coding DNA: TGTGCCAGCAGTACCGGACAGCACATGAACACTGAAGCTTTCTTT.

The chain uses TRBV5-1 and TRBJ1-3; D gene unclear. Germline V gives CDR1 SGHRS, CDR2 YFSETQ. V was trimmed by 4 bases and J by 0 bases, leaving 11 bases between them. The CDR3 is 15 amino acids. The CDR3: CASSDQDSSGNTIYF. The CDR3, as DNA: TGCGCCAGCAGCGACCAGGATAGCTCTGGAAACACCATATATTTT.

The V call is TRBV12-3 or TRBV12-4, the J call TRBJ1-1; unclear D gene. V was cut by 6 bases and J by 7 bases, with 6 bases left in between. The CDR3 totals 10 residues. The CDR3 DNA reads TGTGCCAGCAGAAGTAGTGAAGCTTTCTTT. It specifies CASRSSEAFF.

V is TRBV19 and J is TRBJ1-2, with 10 positions matching TRBD1. V gave up 6 bases and J gave up 0 bases; unmatched junction bases: 7. The CDR3 is 16 amino acids. CDR1 is LNHDA, CDR2 SQIVND, per germline (reference sequence). The CDR3 DNA follows: TGTGCCAGTAGAGTTGGGGGGACAGGGGCTAACTATGGCTACACCTTC. Translating it yields CASRVGGTGANYGYTF.

The chain recombines TRBV25-1 with TRBJ2-1; 9 bases are a match to TRBD1. In germline, CDR1 is MGHDK, CDR2 SYGVNS. V gave up 4 bases and J gave up 11 bases; unmatched junction bases: 9. The CDR3 has 14 residues. The CDR3: CASSGQGGPGKQFF. The CDR3 DNA sequence: TGTGCCAGCAGTGGACAGGGGGGACCGGGTAAGCAGTTCTTC.

This clone occurred once. Other DNA sequences in this specimen translate into the identical CDR3. The chain is built from TRBV2 and TRBJ1-1, with D perhaps matching TRBD1 (6 bases). Germline V gene data show CDR1 as SNHLY and CDR2 as FYNNEI. This CDR3 region has 14 residues. The ends were cut back, 6 bases at V and 0 bases at J, with 11 bases in the middle. CDR3 loop: CASRLRGLNTEAFF. As DNA, the CDR3 is TGTGCCAGCAGACTCAGGGGCCTGAACACTGAAGCTTTCTTT.

This clone was observed a single time. The chain recombines TRBV20-1 with TRBJ1-5, with D unclear. The CDR3 consists of 15 residues. V lost 3 bases and J lost 7, with 19 bases in between. Germline values: CDR1 DFQATT, CDR2 SNEGSKA (reference sequence). In nucleotides, the CDR3 is TGCAGTGCTAGTCAGGAGAGGGCTGGAAAACAGCCCCAGCATTTT. It translates to CSASQERAGKQPQHF.

The rearrangement links TRBV6-1 to TRBJ2-7, with 7 nucleotides matching TRBD2. V lost 0 bases, J lost 6 bases, and 5 bases stayed unmatched. CDR1 is MNHNS and CDR2 is SASEGT in the germline V gene. The CDR3 is made up of 14 amino acids. Written as DNA, the CDR3 is TGTGCCAGCAGTGAAGCCCCGGGGAGGGCCGAGCAGTACTTC. Residues: CASSEAPGRAEQYF.

The CDR3 reads CASSPRTAFGYGYTF. The CDR3 DNA reads TGTGCCAGCAGCCCCCGGACAGCTTTTGGCTATGGCTACACCTTC. The J gene is TRBJ1-2, the V gene TRBV7-2; TRBD1 is a possible D gene (6 bases). Germline loops: CDR1 SGHTA, CDR2 FQGNSA. The CDR3 is 15 residues long. V shed 5 bases and J shed 4 bases, with 17 bases lying between them.

The V call is TRBV7-9, the J call TRBJ1-4; D gene unclear. Germline V gives CDR1 SEHNR, CDR2 FQNEAQ (reference sequence). V was shortened by 5 bases and J by 4 bases, with 11 bases between the two germline ends. There are 14 residues in the CDR3. The CDR3 sequence is CASSPGRINEKLFF. In nucleotides, the CDR3 is TGTGCCAGCAGCCCCGGGAGGATTAATGAAAAACTGTTTTTT.

The V gene is TRBV30, the J gene TRBJ1-2; TRBD1 aligns across 8 bases. The germline V gene has CDR1 GTSNPN and CDR2 SVGIG (reference sequence). The CDR3 is 16 amino acids. The V gene end was trimmed by 2 bases and the J gene end by 4 bases; junction bases not matched to a gene: 12. The CDR3 DNA follows: TGTGCCTGGAGTCCCACTACCGGACAGGGCGGCTATGGCTACACCTTC. It codes for CAWSPTTGQGGYGYTF.

This clone has a single count. The CDR3 here is CASSQTSGGAGEQFF. CDR3 bases: TGTGCCAGCAGTCAAACTAGCGGGGGGGCCGGTGAGCAGTTCTTC. The gene calls are TRBV6-5 and TRBJ2-1, with 13 positions matching TRBD2. The V and J ends lost 5 bases and 9 bases, in that order; junction bases with no gene match: 7. CDR3 length: 15 residues. Germline-derived CDR1 and CDR2 are MNHEY and SVGAGI.

The chain recombines TRBV3-1 (or the pseudogene TRBV3-2) with TRBJ2-5; TRBD2 matches at 12 bases. Losses at the gene ends were 8 bases for V and 6 bases for J; bases not matched to a gene: 7. CDR3 length: 14 amino acids. Germline V gives CDR1 LGHDT, CDR2 YNNKEL (reference sequence). This CDR3 reads CASLAGGLSQTQYF. CDR3 coding DNA: TGTGCCAGCCTAGCGGGGGGGCTCTCACAGACCCAGTACTTC.

This clone has only one observation. CDR3 sequence (DNA): TGTGCCACCAGGGGACAGGGTACCACCGGGGAGCTGTTTTTT. Translating gives CATRGQGTTGELFF. The chain links TRBV24-1 to TRBJ2-2, with TRBD1 identical over 9 bases. Germline-derived CDR1 and CDR2 are KGHDR and SFDVKD. The V gene end was trimmed by 7 bases and the J gene end by 4 bases; junction bases not matched to a gene: 3. The CDR3 is 14 amino acids.

The CDR3: CASSSRTSGRNEQFF. In nucleotides, the CDR3 is TGTGCCAGCAGCTCTCGGACTAGCGGGAGAAATGAGCAGTTCTTC. V and J are TRBV3-1 (or the pseudogene TRBV3-2) and TRBJ2-1, with TRBD2 identical over 13 bases. Germline V CDR1 and CDR2: LGHDT, YNNKEL (reference sequence). The CDR3 contains 15 residues. With V trimmed by 5 bases and J by 7 bases, 5 bases remained unmatched.

CDR3 nucleotides: TGTGCCAGCAGTTACTTCACAGGGTCCGAAGCTTTCTTT. It encodes CASSYFTGSEAFF. The V call is TRBV6-2 or TRBV6-3, the J call TRBJ1-1; tentative D call: TRBD1 (6 bases). The CDR3 sequence is 13 residues long. Germline V gene sequence: CDR1 MNHEY, CDR2 SVGEGT. V lost 1 base, J lost 8 bases, and 11 bases lay in between.

In regard to this clone: Relative to the germline gene, one junction end is altered; a read error may explain this. The rearrangement joins TRBV7-7 to TRBJ2-5; a possible D gene is TRBD2 (7 bases). The germline gives CDR1 SSHAT, CDR2 FNYEAQ (reference sequence). This CDR3 region has 15 residues. The CDR3 sequence: CASSLEGRGGETQYF. CDR3 bases: TGTGCTAGCAGCTTAGAAGGCAGGGGAGGGGAGACCCAGTACTTC.

V and J are TRBV7-9 and TRBJ1-1; D is ambiguous. Trimming cost V 1 base and J 10 bases, with 13 bases left between them. This CDR3 has 13 residues. CDR1 and CDR2 (germline): SEHNR, FQNEAQ (reference sequence). The CDR3 loop is CASSLEEFFAAFF. The CDR3 DNA reads TGTGCCAGCAGCTTAGAGGAGTTCTTCGCAGCTTTCTTT.

The V call is TRBV6-5, the J call TRBJ1-1; TRBD1 aligns across 7 bases. The germline V gene has CDR1 MNHEY and CDR2 SVGAGI. V dropped 10 bases and J dropped 7; count of bases not matched to a gene: 6. The CDR3 consists of 11 residues. CDR3 region: CATRGGFEAFF. In DNA form, the CDR3 reads TGTGCCACCAGAGGGGGCTTTGAAGCTTTCTTT.

The CDR3 DNA sequence: TGTGCCAGCAGTTTAGACAGTGGAAACACCATATATTTT. Its translation is CASSLDSGNTIYF. The gene calls are TRBV12-3 or TRBV12-4 and TRBJ1-3; D gene unclear. The length of the CDR3 is 13 residues. V was shortened by 1 base and J by 3 bases, with 4 bases between the two germline ends.

This chain uses TRBV7-9 with TRBJ1-5; possibly TRBD1 for D (5 bases). The V end was cut by 1 base, the J end by 5 bases, with 12 bases between. The CDR3 sequence is 15 residues long. The germline V gene encodes CDR1 SEHNR and CDR2 FQNEAQ (reference sequence). CDR3 nucleotides: TGTGCCAGCAGCTTAGGGGGCGTAGGGGATCAGCCCCAGCATTTT. It specifies CASSLGGVGDQPQHF.

The genes are TRBV3-1 (or the pseudogene TRBV3-2) and TRBJ1-1, with D possibly matching TRBD1 (6 bases). The CDR3 has 15 amino acids. Trimming took 6 bases from V and 0 from J, leaving 14 bases between them. The germline V gene encodes CDR1 LGHDT and CDR2 YNNKEL (reference sequence). The CDR3 loop is CASRRGQIMNTEAFF. The CDR3 DNA reads TGTGCCAGCAGACGAGGACAGATCATGAACACTGAAGCTTTCTTT.

The V call is TRBV30, the J call TRBJ1-1; D not certain. V lost 4 bases, J lost 0 bases, and 12 bases lay in between. CDR1 is GTSNPN and CDR2 is SVGIG in the germline V gene (reference sequence). The CDR3 is 14 amino acids. This CDR3 reads CAWTPGRLNTEAFF. CDR3 bases: TGTGCCTGGACCCCTGGCCGTTTGAACACTGAAGCTTTCTTT.